This TCR beta chain was sequenced during a study of cytomegalovirus exposure and HLA in healthy donors. This clone was counted once. Primers for the PCR totalled 60 Vbeta and 13 Jbeta. TCRdb's table, derived via immunoSEQ multiplex PCR, lists solely in-frame clones and lacks some. The table shows about 90,000 clones, with roughly 78% occurring only once. This receptor was identified in a woman between 40 and 50 years old in good health and CMV-seropositive. Source material: PBMCs.

CDR3 DNA: TGCGCCAGCAGCCAAGACGAACAACAGGGTCGTGGCTACACCTTC. Its protein product is CASSQDEQQGRGYTF. The chain joins TRBV4-1 to TRBJ1-2; perhaps TRBD1 as D (6 bases). CDR1 is MGHRA and CDR2 is YSYEKL in the germline V gene. The V end lost 0 bases, the J end lost 7 bases, and 15 bases lay between the germline ends. The length of the CDR3 is 15 residues.